This TCR beta chain was sequenced for a study of read filtering for tumor transcriptome and immune sequencing. This clonotype was observed many times. From around 0.4 ug of RNA, a library with molecular barcoded alpha/delta and beta/gamma adaptors was made. TCRdb re-analysed the reads in MiXCR, keeping a single row per CDR3 protein. The sample yields some 130,000 distinct CDR3 sequences, 10% to 15% seen once. The germline V gene has CDR1 SGHRS and CDR2 YFSETQ. Trimming pared 7 bases from V and 6 bases from J, leaving 13 bases between. The CDR3 has 12 residues. This chain joins TRBV5-1 and TRBJ1-1; possible D gene TRBD1, 6 bases. The sequenced material came from a population of CD138-negative cells sorted from bone marrow. The sequence was collected from a donor aged 40 or older with multiple myeloma. The chain's CDR3 is CASGGGAPEAFF. The CDR3 DNA sequence: TGCGCCAGCGGGGGGGGCGCTCCTGAAGCTTTCTTT.